The 26 T cell receptor beta chains below all came from one sample that was sequenced in a study of blood T cells in healthy people across ages. Then a second PCR, running roughly 7 to 12 cycles, was carried out with a sample-barcoded 5' primer and a J-beta primer mix. TCRdb re-analysed the 5' RACE reads in MiXCR, keeping a single row per CDR3 protein. The sample lists about 1.7 million distinct CDR3 sequences, 28% occurring once. Material: blood. These receptors originate from a woman in her thirties in good health.

In its sample, this clonotype was seen a few times. This chain links TRBV20-1 with TRBJ1-2, with D maybe TRBD1 (6 bases). The CDR3 totals 12 residues. The V gene lost 7 bases and the J gene lost 8 bases, with 17 bases spanning the gap. The V gene's germline CDR1 is DFQATT and CDR2 SNEGSKA (reference sequence). The CDR3 loop is CSVPRGPLGYTF. The CDR3 DNA sequence: TGCAGTGTCCCACGGGGGCCCTTGGGCTACACCTTC.

This chain connects TRBV20-1 to TRBJ2-7; D gene unclear. Trimming shortened V by 1 base and J by 3 bases, and 7 bases separated the two germline ends. The CDR3 consists of 12 residues. Germline V gene sequence: CDR1 DFQATT, CDR2 SNEGSKA (reference sequence). CDR3 DNA sequence: TGCAGTGCTAGAGGACGCCACTACGAGCAGTACTTC. It translates to CSARGRHYEQYF.

The chain employs TRBV10-2 and TRBJ2-3; 7 nucleotides agree with TRBD1. J gave up 2 bases and V 6 bases, and 5 bases lay outside the gene matches. Germline V lookup: CDR1 WSHSY, CDR2 SAAADI. The CDR3 is 14 amino acids. The CDR3 here is CASRKTGLTDTQYF. The CDR3 bases are TGCGCCAGCAGAAAGACAGGGCTCACAGATACGCAGTATTTT.

The chain uses TRBV6-6 and TRBJ1-6; D gene unclear. Germline CDR1 reads MNHNY; CDR2 reads SVGAGI (reference sequence). The CDR3 is 15 residues long. V lost 2 bases and J lost 8, with 13 bases in between. Here the CDR3 DNA reads TGTGCCAGCAGTTACGCCCCCGCTCGGGATTCACCCCTCCACTTT. This translates into CASSYAPARDSPLHF.

This clonotype has only a few counts. V gene TRBV5-5 combines with J gene TRBJ2-7; the D is unclear. Germline assignment: CDR1 SGHKS and CDR2 YYEKEE (reference sequence). The CDR3 extends over 14 amino acids. V lost 1 base, J lost 6 bases, and 14 bases lay in between. CDR3 in DNA: TGTGCCAGCAGCTTGCAGACTGCCTCTATCGAGCAGTACTTC. This codes for CASSLQTASIEQYF.

The chain joins TRBV6-5 to TRBJ2-3, with a tentative D call TRBD1 (6 bases). CDR1 is MNHEY and CDR2 is SVGAGI in the germline V gene. There are 15 residues in the CDR3. V shed 6 bases and J shed 2 bases, with 15 bases lying between them. The CDR3 DNA reads TGTGCCAGCAGCGGGACAAAAACTTACACAGATACGCAGTATTTT. It yields the protein CASSGTKTYTDTQYF.

This clonotype has just a few counts. The CDR3 region is CASSQDGQGDLSYEQYF. DNA of the CDR3: TGCGCCAGCAGCCAAGATGGGCAGGGGGACCTCTCCTACGAGCAGTACTTC. V gene TRBV4-3 combines with J gene TRBJ2-7, with TRBD1 identical over 7 bases. CDR1 is LGHNA, CDR2 YSLEER, per germline. Losses at the gene ends were 0 bases for V and 0 bases for J; bases not matched to a gene: 8. CDR3 length equals 17 residues.

The genes are TRBV12-5 and TRBJ1-5, with TRBD1 as a possible D gene (6 bases). The CDR3 has 15 amino acids. V was cut by 7 bases and J by 4 bases, with 17 bases left in between. Per the germline V gene, CDR1 is LGHNT and CDR2 is FRNRAP. As DNA, the CDR3 is TGTGCTAGTGCGAACAGGGACCCCTATAATCAGCCCCAGCATTTT. The encoded protein is CASANRDPYNQPQHF.

The V gene is TRBV20-1, the J gene TRBJ1-3; TRBD1 might be the D (6 bases). V was pared by 1 base and J by 2 bases, with 9 bases between. The CDR3 totals 14 residues. Germline CDR1 and CDR2: DFQATT and SNEGSKA (reference sequence). The CDR3, as DNA: TGCAGTGCTAGAGCGGGGGCCGCTGGAAACACCATATATTTT. Translated, it gives CSARAGAAGNTIYF.

The CDR3 is CASSQDSRGEETQYF. DNA of the CDR3: TGTGCCAGCAGCCAAGATTCGCGCGGGGAAGAGACCCAGTACTTC. The chain links TRBV4-2 to TRBJ2-5; D is perhaps TRBD2 (6 bases). This CDR3 is built from 15 residues. Germline CDR1 LGHNA, CDR2 YNFKEQ. The ends were cut back, 0 bases at V and 3 bases at J, with 11 bases in the middle.

This clonotype has a handful of counts. V usage is TRBV5-1 and J usage is TRBJ1-2, with 7 bases fitting TRBD1. The germline V gene encodes CDR1 SGHRS and CDR2 YFSETQ. Trimming took 4 bases from V and 7 from J; bases not matched to a gene: 10. The CDR3 runs to 14 residues. CDR3 in amino acids: CASSPETGRGGYTF. CDR3 sequence (DNA): TGCGCCAGCAGCCCGGAGACAGGGAGAGGTGGCTACACCTTC.

The chain is built from TRBV7-2 and TRBJ1-2; D remains ambiguous. The CDR3 loop spans 13 amino acids. The V gene lost 2 bases and the J gene lost 3 bases, with 7 bases spanning the gap. CDR1 is SGHTA, CDR2 FQGNSA, per germline. The CDR3 sequence is CASSLKPDYGYTF. DNA of the CDR3: TGTGCCAGCAGCTTAAAGCCAGACTATGGCTACACCTTC.

CDR3 nucleotide sequence: TGTGCCAGCAGTCCAGTGTGGGGCGGGGGAACAGATACGCAGTATTTT. Its translation: CASSPVWGGGTDTQYF. This rearrangement joins TRBV27 to TRBJ2-3; 7 bases are a match to TRBD2. Germline V gene data show CDR1 as MNHEY and CDR2 as SMNVEV (reference sequence). V trimming: 5 bases; J trimming: 3 bases; junction bases outside the gene matches: 11. CDR3 length equals 16 residues.

The chain has TRBV7-9 and TRBJ2-2, with D perhaps matching TRBD1 (6 bases). The CDR3 is 17 residues long. Germline CDR1 and CDR2: SEHNR and FQNEAQ (reference sequence). Trimming removed 3 bases at V and 3 bases at J, with 17 bases between. CDR3 sequence reads: CASSFWDTVWDTGELFF. The CDR3 DNA follows: TGTGCCAGCAGCTTTTGGGACACGGTATGGGACACCGGGGAGCTGTTTTTT.

The rearrangement links TRBV10-3 to TRBJ2-1; 8 bases agree with TRBD1. The trim removed 11 bases at V and 13 bases at J, leaving 19 bases unmatched. Germline V gene lookup returns CDR1 ENHRY and CDR2 SYGVKD. The CDR3 runs to 14 residues. The CDR3 sequence is CASGGGTGTETQFF. The DNA for the CDR3 is TGTGCCTCCGGAGGGGGGACAGGAACAGAGACCCAGTTCTTC.

This clonotype was picked up many times. The chain links TRBV7-2 to TRBJ2-7, with TRBD2 matching over 8 bases. Germline loops: CDR1 SGHTA, CDR2 FQGNSA. With 2 bases clipped from V and 9 bases from J, the junction kept 21 bases outside the gene matches. There are 18 residues in the CDR3. This CDR3 is CASSLSAQRPSGGLGQYF. CDR3 DNA: TGTGCCAGCAGCTTAAGTGCGCAACGGCCCAGCGGGGGTCTCGGGCAGTACTTC.

This clonotype has ten or more counts. This rearrangement joins TRBV24-1 to TRBJ2-1, with D possibly matching TRBD1 (6 bases). V shed 4 bases and J shed 8 bases, with 14 bases lying between them. Looked up from germline, CDR1 is KGHDR and CDR2 is SFDVKD. The CDR3 is made up of 14 amino acids. Written as DNA, the CDR3 is TGTGCCACCAGTGAAGTACAGGGTAGGGATGAGCAGTTCTTC. Its translation: CATSEVQGRDEQFF.

The sample holds a few counts of this clonotype. The chain employs TRBV30 and TRBJ2-7; 8 bases map to TRBD1. CDR3 length equals 16 residues. CDR1 GTSNPN and CDR2 SVGIG come from the germline V gene (reference sequence). J gave up 3 bases and V 1 base, and 11 bases lay outside the gene matches. The CDR3 DNA sequence: TGTGCCTGGAGTGCAAGTAGGACAGGGATCAACTACGAGCAGTACTTC. Encoded protein: CAWSASRTGINYEQYF. Together with reference TRBV30 and TRBJ2-7, the CDR3 gives the full variable domain: SQTIHQWPATLVQPVGSPLSLECTVEGTSNPNLYWYRQAAGRGLQLLFYSVGIGQISSEVPQNLSASRPQDRQFILSSKKLLLSDSGFYLCAWSASRTGINYEQYFGPGTRLTVT.

The chain links TRBV21-1 to TRBJ2-4; the D call TRBD1 from the table was never checked on the DNA. TRBV21-1 is a pseudogene. This CDR3 contains 17 residues. CDR3 loop: CASSQRAKTGLKNIQYF. The CDR3 DNA sequence: TGTGCCAGCAGCCAAAGGGCCAAGACAGGGTTGAAAAACATTCAGTACTTC.

This clonotype was counted only a few times. The V call is TRBV5-8, the J call TRBJ2-7; the match to TRBD2 covers 7 bases. The V and J ends lost 0 bases and 1 base, in that order; junction bases with no gene match: 10. Looked up from germline, CDR1 is SGHTS and CDR2 is YDEGEE. This CDR3 region has 17 residues. CDR3 residues: CASSLAHLAVSSYEQYF. For the CDR3, the DNA is TGTGCCAGCAGCTTGGCCCATCTAGCGGTCTCTTCCTACGAGCAGTACTTC.

This clonotype has a handful of counts. The CDR3 is CASSSPSGSQETQYF. The DNA for the CDR3 is TGTGCCAGCAGTTCCCCCAGCGGGTCTCAAGAGACCCAGTACTTC. V is TRBV28 and J is TRBJ2-5, with D maybe TRBD2 (6 bases). This CDR3 is built from 15 residues. CDR1 and CDR2 from the germline V gene are MDHEN and SYDVKM. V was pared by 4 bases and J by 2 bases, with 14 bases between.

This rearrangement joins TRBV2 to TRBJ2-2; D perhaps matches TRBD1 (6 bases). V was shortened by 6 bases and J by 5 bases, with 16 bases between the two germline ends. This CDR3 spans 15 amino acids. Germline loops: CDR1 SNHLY, CDR2 FYNNEI. CDR3 nucleotides: TGTGCCAGCAGCGTTACAGGGAAACGGACCGGGGAGCTGTTTTTT. Translated, it gives CASSVTGKRTGELFF.

This clonotype was recorded a few times. The V gene is TRBV7-9, the J gene TRBJ2-5; D gene ambiguous. This CDR3 spans 15 amino acids. Trimming stripped 6 bases from V and 7 bases from J, with 21 bases between. Germline assignment: CDR1 SEHNR and CDR2 FQNEAQ (reference sequence). CDR3 sequence (DNA): TGTGCCAGCAGTCCTCCGGGTGGGCCCTCCGGGACCCAGTACTTC. It specifies CASSPPGGPSGTQYF.

As regards this clonotype: A much larger clone lies a single base off, so this may be a read error. The chain carries TRBV9 and TRBJ2-5, with 10 positions matching TRBD1. There are 16 residues in the CDR3. Germline V gives CDR1 SGDLS, CDR2 YYNGEE. The CDR3 DNA follows: TGTTCCAGCAGCCTACGGCCGGGACAGGGGTCGGAGGCCCAGTACTTC. Amino acids: CSSSLRPGQGSEAQYF.

The chain recombines TRBV2 with TRBJ1-1; D gene unclear. CDR3 size: 13 residues. The ends were cut back, 4 bases at V and 7 bases at J, with 13 bases in the middle. Per the germline V gene, CDR1 is SNHLY and CDR2 is FYNNEI. CDR3 amino acids: CASSVGGRLEAFF. The CDR3 bases are TGTGCCAGCAGTGTCGGTGGGCGCCTTGAAGCTTTCTTT.

The chain couples TRBV7-6 to TRBJ2-2; D might be TRBD1 or TRBD2, each matching 6 bases. Germline CDR1 and CDR2: SGHVS and FNYEAQ. Trimming shortened V by 11 bases and J by 2 bases, and 12 bases separated the two germline ends. CDR3 length: 13 amino acids. CDR3 DNA sequence: TGTGCCGGGGGGCAGGCCAACACCGGGGAGCTGTTTTTT. The encoded protein is CAGGQANTGELFF.